These T cell receptor beta chains were read from a single sample in a study of cytomegalovirus exposure and HLA in healthy donors. Profiled with immunoSEQ multiplex PCR; TCRdb holds only in-frame clones, not every one. The profile shows about 140,000 clones, around 76% of them singletons. Sequencing used PBMCs. All receptors derive from a male donor in good health and CMV-seronegative. CDR3s include the opening cysteine and the closing phenylalanine or tryptophan. Each record gives: CDR3 protein, CDR3 DNA, V gene, clone size, J gene, D gene. A D gene is named only where the DNA matches it firmly. Size values are once, few and many counts, or a class for expanded clones, and some rows have none.

CASNPTGLAYHEQFF | TGTGCCAGCAACCCTACGGGACTAGCGTATCATGAGCAGTTCTTC | TRBV6-5 | - | TRBJ2-1 | TRBD2
CAWTFPSPPGEAFF | TGTGCCTGGACGTTCCCGAGCCCGCCGGGTGAAGCTTTCTTT | TRBV30 | - | TRBJ1-1 | -
CATSRYSSGNYGYTF | TGTGCCACCAGCAGATATTCCTCCGGGAACTATGGCTACACCTTC | TRBV15 | - | TRBJ1-2 | -
CSVGPQENYGYTF | TGCAGCGTTGGGCCACAGGAGAACTATGGCTACACCTTC | TRBV29-1 | once | TRBJ1-2 | -
CASGARGTGITDTQYF | TGTGCTAGTGGTGCGAGAGGGACAGGGATCACAGATACGCAGTATTTT | TRBV12-5 | - | TRBJ2-3 | TRBD1
CASSPWGGSSYEQYF | TGTGCCAGCAGCCCCTGGGGCGGGAGCTCCTACGAGCAGTACTTC | TRBV14 | few | TRBJ2-7 | TRBD2
CASNSRVRGEQFF | TGTGCCAGTAACTCCAGGGTGCGTGGTGAGCAGTTCTTC | TRBV19 | - | TRBJ2-1 | -
CASSTGYNSPLHF | TGTGCCAGCAGTACAGGTTATAATTCACCCCTCCACTTT | TRBV7-9 | - | TRBJ1-6 | -
CASSLRSGSPGEQFF | TGTGCCAGCAGCTTACGGAGCGGGAGCCCCGGTGAGCAGTTCTTC | TRBV7-2 | - | TRBJ2-1 | TRBD2
CASSLGGGITSGEETQYF | TGTGCCAGCAGCTTAGGGGGGGGGATTACTAGCGGGGAGGAGACCCAGTACTTC | TRBV7-3 | - | TRBJ2-5 | TRBD2
CASSLTRGVDTQYF | TGTGCCAGCAGCTTGACTCGGGGTGTGGATACGCAGTATTTT | TRBV7-2 | once | TRBJ2-3 | -
CASSHQTGYPSGNTIYF | TGTGCCAGCAGCCACCAAACAGGGTACCCCTCTGGAAACACCATATATTTT | TRBV7-9 | - | TRBJ1-3 | -
CASSRSGLLTGELFF | TGTGCCAGCAGCCGTAGCGGACTCCTCACCGGGGAGCTGTTTTTT | TRBV7-9 | - | TRBJ2-2 | -
CASSLGQGYANVLTF | TGTGCCAGCAGCTTGGGGCAGGGTTATGCCAACGTCCTGACTTTC | TRBV5-8 | few | TRBJ2-6 | -
CASRSTGTGRGDEQFF | TGCGCCAGCAGGAGCACCGGGACAGGGAGAGGAGATGAGCAGTTCTTC | TRBV5-1 | - | TRBJ2-1 | TRBD1
CASSHSSGNTIYF | TGCGCCAGCAGCCATAGCTCTGGAAACACCATATATTTT | TRBV10-1 | - | TRBJ1-3 | -
CASSLYSGYSNQPQHF | TGTGCCAGCAGCCTGTATTCGGGATATAGCAATCAGCCCCAGCATTTT | TRBV7-2 | few | TRBJ1-5 | -
CATSRGGYEQYF | TGTGCCACCAGCAGAGGGGGCTACGAGCAGTACTTC | TRBV15 | - | TRBJ2-7 | -
CASSLAGGGGYTF | TGCGCCAGCAGCTTGGCGGGGGGCGGTGGCTACACCTTC | TRBV5-1 | - | TRBJ1-2 | -
CASSSNRGRYEQYF | TGCGCCAGCAGCTCCAACAGGGGGAGGTACGAGCAGTACTTC | TRBV5-1 | - | TRBJ2-7 | TRBD1
CASSLRTMNSPLHF | TGTGCCAGCAGCCTAAGGACTATGAATTCACCCCTCCACTTT | TRBV7-9 | - | TRBJ1-6 | -
CASSLRARSYEQYF | TGTGCCAGCAGCCTCCGCGCCCGCTCCTACGAGCAGTACTTC | TRBV14 | - | TRBJ2-7 | -
CASISGRNTEAFF | TGTGCCAGCATCTCTGGCCGGAACACTGAAGCTTTCTTT | TRBV13 | few | TRBJ1-1 | -
CASSASTSGGADTQYF | TGTGCCAGCAGCGCGTCAACTAGCGGGGGCGCAGATACGCAGTATTTT | TRBV7-2 | - | TRBJ2-3 | TRBD2
CASSQGQVTGELFF | TGCGCCAGCAGCCAAGGGCAAGTCACCGGGGAGCTGTTTTTT | TRBV4-3 | few | TRBJ2-2 | -
CASSGTGSSYNSPLHF | TGTGCCAGCAGTGGGACAGGGAGCTCCTATAATTCACCCCTCCACTTT | TRBV2 | - | TRBJ1-6 | TRBD1
CAARGGTKNNNEQFF | TGTGCCGCGCGGGGGGGGACTAAAAATAACAATGAGCAGTTCTTC | TRBV11-2 | - | TRBJ2-1 | TRBD2
CASGASSGNTIYF | TGTGCAAGTGGGGCAAGCTCTGGAAACACCATATATTTT | TRBV19 | few | TRBJ1-3 | -
CASSDSYLLQETQYF | TGTGCCAGCAGCGACTCTTATCTATTACAAGAGACCCAGTACTTC | TRBV7-2 | few | TRBJ2-5 | -
CASSLDRRYGYTF | TGTGCCAGCAGCTTGGACAGGCGCTATGGCTACACCTTC | TRBV5-4 | - | TRBJ1-2 | -
CASRSGEGYEQYF | TGTGCCAGCAGATCAGGGGAGGGCTACGAGCAGTACTTC | TRBV6-6 | - | TRBJ2-7 | -
CASSLGLAGALKTQYF | TGCGCCAGCAGCCTCGGACTAGCGGGAGCGTTAAAGACCCAGTACTTC | TRBV5-1 | - | TRBJ2-5 | TRBD2
CSVEDSGAGGFGELFF | TGCAGCGTTGAAGATAGCGGTGCGGGGGGGTTCGGGGAGCTGTTTTTT | TRBV29-1 | once | TRBJ2-2 | TRBD2
CASSLRVSGNTIYF | TGTGCCAGCAGCCTGAGGGTCTCTGGAAACACCATATATTTT | TRBV6-6 | once | TRBJ1-3 | -
CASSPDTSPTPYEQYF | TGTGCCAGCAGTCCCGACACTTCTCCGACACCCTACGAGCAGTACTTC | TRBV27 | - | TRBJ2-7 | -
CSVATGGNYGYTF | TGCAGCGTTGCGACAGGGGGCAACTATGGCTACACCTTC | TRBV29-1 | - | TRBJ1-2 | TRBD1
CASSGTSGGASYNEQFF | TGTGCCAGTAGTGGCACTAGCGGGGGAGCTTCCTACAATGAGCAGTTCTTC | TRBV19 | - | TRBJ2-1 | TRBD2
CASSHTGFRYEQYF | TGTGCCAGCAGCCACACAGGGTTCCGTTACGAGCAGTACTTC | TRBV5-6 | - | TRBJ2-7 | -
CASSIRGGQGAGGYTF | TGTGCCAGTAGTATAAGGGGAGGACAGGGGGCTGGAGGCTACACCTTC | TRBV19 | - | TRBJ1-2 | TRBD1
CARTRGNEQFF | TGTGCCAGGACGCGGGGCAATGAGCAGTTCTTC | TRBV21-1 | - | TRBJ2-1 | -
CASSLSEYSTEAFF | TGTGCCAGCAGCTTATCAGAGTACAGCACTGAAGCTTTCTTT | TRBV7-9 | - | TRBJ1-1 | -
CASSLERGNEKLFF | TGCGCCAGCAGCTTGGAACGGGGAAATGAAAAACTGTTTTTT | TRBV5-1 | few | TRBJ1-4 | -
CASSLALWQGVSYNEQFF | TGTGCCAGCAGCTTAGCGCTGTGGCAGGGGGTTTCCTACAATGAGCAGTTCTTC | TRBV11-1 | - | TRBJ2-1 | TRBD1
CASSPLTGRGTRYGYTF | TGTGCCAGCAGCCCACTAACGGGACGGGGGACCCGCTATGGCTACACCTTC | TRBV11-2 | - | TRBJ1-2 | -
CASSLPGQLNTGELFF | TGTGCCAGCAGTTTACCGGGACAGCTGAACACCGGGGAGCTGTTTTTT | TRBV5-6 | - | TRBJ2-2 | TRBD1
CASSVTGGLGNTEAFF | TGTGCCAGCAGCGTAACAGGGGGCTTGGGGAACACTGAAGCTTTCTTT | TRBV9 | - | TRBJ1-1 | TRBD1
CATRGQGTHEQYF | TGTGCCACCCGGGGACAGGGGACCCACGAGCAGTACTTC | TRBV15 | - | TRBJ2-7 | TRBD1